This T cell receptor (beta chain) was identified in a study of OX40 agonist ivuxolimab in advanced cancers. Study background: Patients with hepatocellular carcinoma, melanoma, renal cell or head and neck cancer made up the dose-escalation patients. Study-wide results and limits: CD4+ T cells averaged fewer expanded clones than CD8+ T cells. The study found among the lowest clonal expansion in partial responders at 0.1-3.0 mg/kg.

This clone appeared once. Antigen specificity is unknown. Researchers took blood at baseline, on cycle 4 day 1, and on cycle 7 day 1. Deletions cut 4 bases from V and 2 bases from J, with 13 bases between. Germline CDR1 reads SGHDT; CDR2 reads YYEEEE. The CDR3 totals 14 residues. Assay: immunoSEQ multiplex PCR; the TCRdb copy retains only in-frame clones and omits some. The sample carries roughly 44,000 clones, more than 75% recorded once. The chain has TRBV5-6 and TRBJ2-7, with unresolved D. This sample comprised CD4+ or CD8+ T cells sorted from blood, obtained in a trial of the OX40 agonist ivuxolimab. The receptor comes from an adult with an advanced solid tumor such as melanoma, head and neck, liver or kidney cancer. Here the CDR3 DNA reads TGTGCCAGCAGCATTCCCCGGGTGCCCTACGAGCAGTACTTC. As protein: CASSIPRVPYEQYF.